This T cell receptor (beta chain) originates from a study of blood T cell repertoires in COVID-19. CDR3 length: 13 amino acids. Germline V gives CDR1 SGHRS, CDR2 YFSETQ. Trimming removed 0 bases at V and 3 bases at J, with 6 bases between. Profiling relied on immunoSEQ multiplex PCR, and the TCRdb table lists in-frame clones only, not all of them. The sample records 70,000 to 95,000 clones, about 95% being singletons. Sequencing was performed on peripheral blood. The chain combines TRBV5-1 with TRBJ2-5, with D possibly matching TRBD1 (6 bases). This clonotype was obtained from a human donor with active COVID-19. The donor label of this sample is uncertain. The CDR3 here is CASSLGTEETQYF. CDR3 coding DNA: TGCGCCAGCAGCTTGGGGACAGAAGAGACCCAGTACTTC.